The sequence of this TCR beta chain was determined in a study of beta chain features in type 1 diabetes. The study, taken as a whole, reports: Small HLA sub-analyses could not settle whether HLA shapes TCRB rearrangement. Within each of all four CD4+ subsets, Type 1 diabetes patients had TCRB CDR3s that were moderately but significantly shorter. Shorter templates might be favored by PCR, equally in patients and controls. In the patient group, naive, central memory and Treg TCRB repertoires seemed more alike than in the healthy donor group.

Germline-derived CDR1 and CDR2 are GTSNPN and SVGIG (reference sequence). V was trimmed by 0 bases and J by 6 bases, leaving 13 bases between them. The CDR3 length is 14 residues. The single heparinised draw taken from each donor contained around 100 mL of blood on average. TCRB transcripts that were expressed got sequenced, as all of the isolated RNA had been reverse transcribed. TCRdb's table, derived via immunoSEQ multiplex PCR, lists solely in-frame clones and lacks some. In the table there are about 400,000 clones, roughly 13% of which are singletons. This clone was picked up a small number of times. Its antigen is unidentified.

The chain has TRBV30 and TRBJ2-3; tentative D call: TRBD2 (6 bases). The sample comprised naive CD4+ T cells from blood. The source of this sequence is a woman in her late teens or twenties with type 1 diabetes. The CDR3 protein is CAWSVGGKGDTQYF. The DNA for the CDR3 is TGTGCCTGGAGTGTAGGAGGGAAGGGGGATACGCAGTATTTT.